The sequence of this T cell receptor beta chain was determined in a study of technical replicates of blood from several donors. Assay used: immunoSEQ multiplex PCR; TCRdb lists only in-frame clones, some missing. The table shows 7,500 to 9,000 clones, with 75% to 90% occurring only once. The length of the CDR3 is 14 residues. The V gene lost 4 bases and the J gene lost 0 bases, with 7 bases spanning the gap. CDR1 and CDR2 (germline): MNHEY, SMNVEV (reference sequence). The sequenced sample was PBMCs. The clonotype originates from a human donor in good health. This rearrangement joins TRBV27 to TRBJ1-5; D is uncertain. The DNA of the CDR3 is TGTGCCAGCAGTTCCGGGGATAGCAATCAGCCCCAGCATTTT. Its translation: CASSSGDSNQPQHF.